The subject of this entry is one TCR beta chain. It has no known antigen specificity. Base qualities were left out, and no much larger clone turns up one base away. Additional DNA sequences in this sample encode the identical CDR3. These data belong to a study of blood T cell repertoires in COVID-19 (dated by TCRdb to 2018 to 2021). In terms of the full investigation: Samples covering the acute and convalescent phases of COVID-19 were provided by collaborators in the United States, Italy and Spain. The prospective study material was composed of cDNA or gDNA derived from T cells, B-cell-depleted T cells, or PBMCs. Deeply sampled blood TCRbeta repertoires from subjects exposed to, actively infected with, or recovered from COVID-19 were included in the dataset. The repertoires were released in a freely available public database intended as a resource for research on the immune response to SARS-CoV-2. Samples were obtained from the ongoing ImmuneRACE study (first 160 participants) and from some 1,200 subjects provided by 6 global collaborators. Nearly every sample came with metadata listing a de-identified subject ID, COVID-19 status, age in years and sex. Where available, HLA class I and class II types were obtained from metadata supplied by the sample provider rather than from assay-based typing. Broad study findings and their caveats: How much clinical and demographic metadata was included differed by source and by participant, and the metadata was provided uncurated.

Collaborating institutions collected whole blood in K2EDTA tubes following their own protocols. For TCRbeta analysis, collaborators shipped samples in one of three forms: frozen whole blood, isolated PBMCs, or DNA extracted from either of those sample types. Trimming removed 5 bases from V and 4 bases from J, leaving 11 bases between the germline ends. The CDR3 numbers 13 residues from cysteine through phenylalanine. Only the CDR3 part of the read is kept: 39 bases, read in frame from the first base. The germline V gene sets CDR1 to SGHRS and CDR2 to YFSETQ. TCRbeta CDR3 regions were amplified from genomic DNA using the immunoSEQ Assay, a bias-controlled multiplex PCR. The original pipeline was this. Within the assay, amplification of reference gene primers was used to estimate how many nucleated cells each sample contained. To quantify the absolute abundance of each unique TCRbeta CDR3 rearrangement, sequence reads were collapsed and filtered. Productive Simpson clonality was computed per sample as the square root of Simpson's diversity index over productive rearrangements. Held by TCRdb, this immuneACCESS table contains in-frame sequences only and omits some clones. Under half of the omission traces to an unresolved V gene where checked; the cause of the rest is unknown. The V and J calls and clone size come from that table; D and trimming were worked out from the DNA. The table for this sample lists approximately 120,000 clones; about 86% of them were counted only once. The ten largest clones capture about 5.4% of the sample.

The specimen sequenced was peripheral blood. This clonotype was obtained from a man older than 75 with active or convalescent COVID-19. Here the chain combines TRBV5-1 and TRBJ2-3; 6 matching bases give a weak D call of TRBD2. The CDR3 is CASSLSGADTQYF. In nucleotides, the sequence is TGCGCCAGCAGTCTCTCGGGGGCAGATACGCAGTATTTT.